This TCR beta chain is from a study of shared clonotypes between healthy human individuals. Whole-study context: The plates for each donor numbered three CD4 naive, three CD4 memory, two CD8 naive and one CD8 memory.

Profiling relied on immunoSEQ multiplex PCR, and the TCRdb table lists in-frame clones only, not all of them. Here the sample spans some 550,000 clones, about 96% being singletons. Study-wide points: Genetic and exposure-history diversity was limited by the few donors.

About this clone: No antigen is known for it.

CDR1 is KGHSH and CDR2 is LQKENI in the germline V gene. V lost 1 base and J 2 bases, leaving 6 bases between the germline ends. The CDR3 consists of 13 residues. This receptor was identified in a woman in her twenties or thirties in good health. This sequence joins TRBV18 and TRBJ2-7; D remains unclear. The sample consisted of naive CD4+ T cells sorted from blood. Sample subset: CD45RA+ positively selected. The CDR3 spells CASSPQGTYEQYF. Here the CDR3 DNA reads TGTGCCAGCTCACCACAGGGTACCTACGAGCAGTACTTC.